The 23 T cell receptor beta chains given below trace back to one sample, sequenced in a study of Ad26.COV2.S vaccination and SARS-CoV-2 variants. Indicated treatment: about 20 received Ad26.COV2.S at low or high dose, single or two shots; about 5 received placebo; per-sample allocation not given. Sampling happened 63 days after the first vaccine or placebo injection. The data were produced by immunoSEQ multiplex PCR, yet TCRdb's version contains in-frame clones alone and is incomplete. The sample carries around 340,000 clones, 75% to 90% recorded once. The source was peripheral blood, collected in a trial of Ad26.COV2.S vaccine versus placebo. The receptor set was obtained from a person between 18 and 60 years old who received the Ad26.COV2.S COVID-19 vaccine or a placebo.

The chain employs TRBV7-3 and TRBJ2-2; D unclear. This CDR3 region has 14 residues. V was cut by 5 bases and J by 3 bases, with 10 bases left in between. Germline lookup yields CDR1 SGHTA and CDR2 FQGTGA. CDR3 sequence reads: CASSPTDYTGELFF. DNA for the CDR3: TGTGCCAGCAGCCCAACTGATTACACCGGGGAGCTGTTTTTT. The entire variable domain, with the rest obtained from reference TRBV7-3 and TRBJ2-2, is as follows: GAGVSQTPSNKVTEKGKYVELRCDPISGHTALYWYRQSLGQGPEFLIYFQGTGAADDSGLPNDRFFAVRPEGSVSTLKIQRTERGDSAVYLCASSPTDYTGELFFGEGSRLTVL.

The CDR3 DNA reads TGTGCCAGCAGCCTATCGGGACTACGGCTGGAGACCCAGTACTTC. It specifies CASSLSGLRLETQYF. The rearrangement links TRBV7-3 to TRBJ2-5; the match to TRBD2 covers 7 bases. The CDR3 extends over 15 amino acids. Germline CDR1 is SGHTA and CDR2 is FQGTGA. After removal of 5 bases from V and 5 bases from J, the junction contained 11 bases not matched to a gene. Together with reference TRBV7-3 and TRBJ2-5, the CDR3 gives the full variable domain: GAGVSQTPSNKVTEKGKYVELRCDPISGHTALYWYRQSLGQGPEFLIYFQGTGAADDSGLPNDRFFAVRPEGSVSTLKIQRTERGDSAVYLCASSLSGLRLETQYFGPGTRLLVL.

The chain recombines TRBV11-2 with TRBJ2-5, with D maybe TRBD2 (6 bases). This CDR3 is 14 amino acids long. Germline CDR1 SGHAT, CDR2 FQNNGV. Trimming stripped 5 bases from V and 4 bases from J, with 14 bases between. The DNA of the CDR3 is TGTGCCAGCAGCCGACTGGGGGGATTAGAGACCCAGTACTTC. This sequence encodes CASSRLGGLETQYF.

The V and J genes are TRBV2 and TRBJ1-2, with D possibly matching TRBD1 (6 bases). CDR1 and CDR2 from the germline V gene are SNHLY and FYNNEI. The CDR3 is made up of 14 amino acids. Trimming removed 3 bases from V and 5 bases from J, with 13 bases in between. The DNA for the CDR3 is TGTGCCAGCAGTGAGGGGGGCCAACAGTATGGCTACACCTTC. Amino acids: CASSEGGQQYGYTF.

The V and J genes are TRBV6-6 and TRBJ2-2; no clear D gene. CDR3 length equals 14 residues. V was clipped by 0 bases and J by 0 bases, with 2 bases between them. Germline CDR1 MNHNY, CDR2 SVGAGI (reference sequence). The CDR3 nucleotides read TGTGCCAGCAGTTACTCCTCGAACACCGGGGAGCTGTTTTTT. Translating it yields CASSYSSNTGELFF.

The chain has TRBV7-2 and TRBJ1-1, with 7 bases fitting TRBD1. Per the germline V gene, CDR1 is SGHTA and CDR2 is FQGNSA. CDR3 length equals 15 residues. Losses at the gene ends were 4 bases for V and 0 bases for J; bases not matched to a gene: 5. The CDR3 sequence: CASSSRQGMNTEAFF. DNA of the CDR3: TGTGCCAGCAGCTCAAGACAGGGCATGAACACTGAAGCTTTCTTT.

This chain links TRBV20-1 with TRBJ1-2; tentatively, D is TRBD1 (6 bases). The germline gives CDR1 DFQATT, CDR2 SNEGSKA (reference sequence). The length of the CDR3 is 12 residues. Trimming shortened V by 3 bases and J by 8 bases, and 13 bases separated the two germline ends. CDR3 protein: CSASLGQLGYTF. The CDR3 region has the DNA TGCAGTGCTAGTTTAGGACAGTTGGGCTACACCTTC.

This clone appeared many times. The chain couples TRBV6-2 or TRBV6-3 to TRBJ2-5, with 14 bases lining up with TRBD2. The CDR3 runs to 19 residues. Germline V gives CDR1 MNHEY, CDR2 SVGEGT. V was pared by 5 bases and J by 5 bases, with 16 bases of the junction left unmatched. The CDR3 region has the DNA TGTGCCAGCAGTGACCCTATGGGGACTAGCGGGAGACGGTGGGAGACCCAGTACTTC. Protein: CASSDPMGTSGRRWETQYF.

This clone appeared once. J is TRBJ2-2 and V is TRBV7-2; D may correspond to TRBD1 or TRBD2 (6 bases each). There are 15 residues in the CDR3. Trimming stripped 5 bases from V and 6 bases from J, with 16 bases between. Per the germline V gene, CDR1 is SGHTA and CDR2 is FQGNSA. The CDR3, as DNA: TGTGCCAGCAGCGCGGGACATAGCGGAGCCGGGGAGCTGTTTTTT. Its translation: CASSAGHSGAGELFF.

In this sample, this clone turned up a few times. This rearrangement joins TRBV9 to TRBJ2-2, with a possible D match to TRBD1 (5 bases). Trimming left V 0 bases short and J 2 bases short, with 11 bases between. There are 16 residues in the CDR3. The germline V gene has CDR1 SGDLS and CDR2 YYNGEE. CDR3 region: CASSVAGHINTGELFF. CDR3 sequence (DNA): TGTGCCAGCAGCGTAGCAGGACACATAAACACCGGGGAGCTGTTTTTT.

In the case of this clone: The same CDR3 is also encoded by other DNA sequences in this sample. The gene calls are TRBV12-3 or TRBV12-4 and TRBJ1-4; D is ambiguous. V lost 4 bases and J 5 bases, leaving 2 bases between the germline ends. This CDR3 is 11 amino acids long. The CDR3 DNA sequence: TGTGCCAGCAGTTCGAATGAAAAACTGTTTTTT. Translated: CASSSNEKLFF.

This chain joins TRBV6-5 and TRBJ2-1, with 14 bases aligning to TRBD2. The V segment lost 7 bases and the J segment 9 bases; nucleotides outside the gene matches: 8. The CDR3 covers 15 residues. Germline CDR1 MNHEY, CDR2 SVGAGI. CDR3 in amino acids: CASIGTSGGPGEQFF. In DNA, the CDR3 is TGTGCCAGCATCGGGACTAGCGGGGGCCCAGGTGAGCAGTTCTTC.

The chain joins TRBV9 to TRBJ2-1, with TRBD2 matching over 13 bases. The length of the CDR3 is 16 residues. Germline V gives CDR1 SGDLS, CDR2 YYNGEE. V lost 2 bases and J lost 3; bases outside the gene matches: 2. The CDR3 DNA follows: TGTGCCAGCAGCGTTGGGACTAGCGGGAACTACAATGAGCAGTTCTTC. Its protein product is CASSVGTSGNYNEQFF.

CDR3 in DNA: TGCAGCGTTGAAAGGACTTCCTCGGGTGAGCAGTTCTTC. This sequence encodes CSVERTSSGEQFF. The chain combines TRBV29-1 with TRBJ2-1, with a weak D call TRBD2 (5 bases). Trimming pared 2 bases from V and 9 bases from J, leaving 14 bases between. The germline CDR1 and CDR2 sequences are SQVTM and ANQGSEA. This CDR3 is 13 amino acids long.

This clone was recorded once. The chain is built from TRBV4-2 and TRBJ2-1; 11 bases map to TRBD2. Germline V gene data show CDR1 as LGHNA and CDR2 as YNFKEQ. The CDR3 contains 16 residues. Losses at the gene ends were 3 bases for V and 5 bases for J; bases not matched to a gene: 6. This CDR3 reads CASSQAGTSGNNEQFF. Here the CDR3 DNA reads TGTGCCAGCAGCCAGGCCGGGACTAGCGGAAACAATGAGCAGTTCTTC.

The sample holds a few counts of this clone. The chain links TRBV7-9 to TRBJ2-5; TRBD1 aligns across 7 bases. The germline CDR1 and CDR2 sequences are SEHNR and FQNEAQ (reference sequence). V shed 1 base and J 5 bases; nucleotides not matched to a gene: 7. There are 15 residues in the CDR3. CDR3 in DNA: TGTGCCAGCAGCTTAGAAGGACAGGCGATGGAGACCCAGTACTTC. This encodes CASSLEGQAMETQYF.

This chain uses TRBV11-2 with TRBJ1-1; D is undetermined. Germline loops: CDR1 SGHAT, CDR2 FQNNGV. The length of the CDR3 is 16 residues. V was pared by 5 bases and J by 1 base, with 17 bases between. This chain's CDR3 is CASSLFFRGPNTEAFF. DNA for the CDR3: TGTGCCAGCAGCCTTTTTTTCCGAGGCCCGAACACTGAAGCTTTCTTT.

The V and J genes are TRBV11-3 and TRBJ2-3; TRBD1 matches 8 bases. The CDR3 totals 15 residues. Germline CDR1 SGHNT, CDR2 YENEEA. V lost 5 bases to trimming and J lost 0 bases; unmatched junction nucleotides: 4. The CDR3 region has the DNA TGTGCCAGCAGCCGACGGACAGGGAGCACAGATACGCAGTATTTT. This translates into CASSRRTGSTDTQYF.

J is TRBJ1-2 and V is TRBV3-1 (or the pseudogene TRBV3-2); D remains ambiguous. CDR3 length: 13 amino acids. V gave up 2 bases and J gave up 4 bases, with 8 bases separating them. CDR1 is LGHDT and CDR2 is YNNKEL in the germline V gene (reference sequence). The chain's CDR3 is CASSQHGSYGYTF. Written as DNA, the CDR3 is TGTGCCAGCAGCCAACACGGGAGCTATGGCTACACCTTC.

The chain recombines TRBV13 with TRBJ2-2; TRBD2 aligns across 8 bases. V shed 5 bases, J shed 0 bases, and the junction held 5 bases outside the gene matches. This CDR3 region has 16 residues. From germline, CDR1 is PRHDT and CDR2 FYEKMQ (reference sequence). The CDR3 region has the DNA TGTGCCAGCAGCGACCTCGGGGGGGCGAACACCGGGGAGCTGTTTTTT. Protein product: CASSDLGGANTGELFF.

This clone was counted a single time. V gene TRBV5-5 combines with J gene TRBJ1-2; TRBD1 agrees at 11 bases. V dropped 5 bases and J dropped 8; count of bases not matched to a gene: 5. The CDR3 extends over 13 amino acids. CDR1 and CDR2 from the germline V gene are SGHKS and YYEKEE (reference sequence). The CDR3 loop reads CASRIWTGGGYTF. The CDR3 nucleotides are TGTGCCAGCAGGATCTGGACAGGGGGCGGCTACACCTTC.

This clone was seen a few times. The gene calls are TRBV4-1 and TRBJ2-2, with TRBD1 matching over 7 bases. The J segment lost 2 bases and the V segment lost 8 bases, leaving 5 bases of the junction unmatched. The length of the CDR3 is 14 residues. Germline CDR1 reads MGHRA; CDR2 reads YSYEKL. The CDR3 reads CASRGQLNTGELFF. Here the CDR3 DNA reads TGCGCCAGCCGGGGACAGCTTAACACCGGGGAGCTGTTTTTT.

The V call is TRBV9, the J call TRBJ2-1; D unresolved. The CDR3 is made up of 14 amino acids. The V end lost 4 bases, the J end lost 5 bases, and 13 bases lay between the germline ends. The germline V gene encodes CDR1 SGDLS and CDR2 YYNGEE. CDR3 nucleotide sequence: TGTGCCAGCAGCCGGGCCCCGGATGACAATGAGCAGTTCTTC. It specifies CASSRAPDDNEQFF.